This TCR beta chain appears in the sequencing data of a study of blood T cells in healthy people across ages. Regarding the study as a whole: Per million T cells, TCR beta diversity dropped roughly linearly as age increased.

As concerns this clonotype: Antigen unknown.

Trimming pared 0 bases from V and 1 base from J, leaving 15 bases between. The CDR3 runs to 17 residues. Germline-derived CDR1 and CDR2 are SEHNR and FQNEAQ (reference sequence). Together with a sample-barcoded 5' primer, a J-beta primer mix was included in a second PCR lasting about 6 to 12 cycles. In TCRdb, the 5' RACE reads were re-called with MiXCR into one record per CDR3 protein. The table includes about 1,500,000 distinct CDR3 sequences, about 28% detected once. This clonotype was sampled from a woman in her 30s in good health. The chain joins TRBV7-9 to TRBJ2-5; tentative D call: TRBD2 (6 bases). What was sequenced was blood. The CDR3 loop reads CASSLAASAGVQETQYF. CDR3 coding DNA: TGTGCCAGCAGCTTAGCGGCTAGCGCTGGGGTCCAAGAGACCCAGTACTTC.